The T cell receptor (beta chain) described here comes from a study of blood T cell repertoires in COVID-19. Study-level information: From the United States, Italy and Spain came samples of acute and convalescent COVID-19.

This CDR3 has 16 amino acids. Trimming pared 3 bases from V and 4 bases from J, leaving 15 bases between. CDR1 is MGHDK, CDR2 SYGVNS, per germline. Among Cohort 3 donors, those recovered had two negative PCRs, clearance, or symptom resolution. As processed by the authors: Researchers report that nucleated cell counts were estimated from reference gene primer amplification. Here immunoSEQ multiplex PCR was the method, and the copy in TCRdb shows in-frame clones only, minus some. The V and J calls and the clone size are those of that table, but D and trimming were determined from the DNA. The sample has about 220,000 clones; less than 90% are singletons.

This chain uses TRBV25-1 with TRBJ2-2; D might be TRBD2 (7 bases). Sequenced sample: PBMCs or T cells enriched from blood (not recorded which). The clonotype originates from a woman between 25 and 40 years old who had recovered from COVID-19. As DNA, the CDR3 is TGTGCCAGCAGTGATGGGGGGGCTGGTGGCACCGGGGAGCTGTTTTTT. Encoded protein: CASSDGGAGGTGELFF.